The clone carrying this TCR beta chain has a count of ten or more. This specimen belongs to a study of spatial heterogeneity in lung cancer. Turning to the study itself: When available, follow-up PBMC samples taken a median of approximately 26 months after resection were sequenced.

Stated time point: blood at routine non-recurrence follow-up after resection. TCRdb processed the 5' RACE reads anew with MiXCR; each CDR3 protein has one entry. Seen here are over 70,000 distinct CDR3 sequences, approximately 8.9% observed once, and the top ten hold around 1.9%. Sequencing used PBMCs, obtained at follow-up. The origin of this receptor is a female donor with early-stage non-small cell lung cancer.

For the CDR3, the DNA is TGCGCCAGCAGCTTGGGTACCCGAGGTTCCACAGATACGCAGTATTTT. Residues: CASSLGTRGSTDTQYF. The chain couples TRBV5-1 to TRBJ2-3; the D is unclear. This CDR3 contains 16 residues. Trimming stripped 0 bases from V and 2 bases from J, with 13 bases between. Germline assignment: CDR1 SGHRS and CDR2 YFSETQ.